Shown below are 22 T cell receptor beta chains from a single sample sequenced in a study of Ad26.COV2.S vaccination and SARS-CoV-2 variants. Some clones are missing from TCRdb's copy, which holds only in-frame ones; the method was immunoSEQ multiplex PCR. The table records more than 300,000 clones, 86% of them present only once. The treatment here: around 19 received Ad26.COV2.S at low or high dose, single or two shots; several received placebo; per-sample allocation not given. Collection of the samples took place on day 63 after the first injection of vaccine or placebo. The starting material was peripheral blood, obtained in a trial of Ad26.COV2.S vaccine versus placebo. These TCRs come from a person between 18 and 65 years old who received the Ad26.COV2.S COVID-19 vaccine or a placebo.

The chain links TRBV7-8 to TRBJ1-1; TRBD1 matches at 7 bases. V was clipped by 5 bases and J by 1 base; unmatched bases: 7. The CDR3 is made up of 15 amino acids. The germline V gene has CDR1 SGHVS and CDR2 FQNEAQ. CDR3: CASSPQGNANTEAFF. The CDR3 DNA reads TGTGCCAGCAGCCCACAGGGGAATGCGAACACTGAAGCTTTCTTT. The entire variable domain, with the rest obtained from reference TRBV7-8 and TRBJ1-1, is as follows: GAGVSQSPRYKVAKRGQDVALRCDPISGHVSLFWYQQALGQGPEFLTYFQNEAQLDKSGLPSDRFFAERPEGSVSTLKIQRTQQEDSAVYLCASSPQGNANTEAFFGQGTRLTVV.

This chain joins TRBV24-1 and TRBJ2-3; no definite D call. The germline CDR1 and CDR2 sequences are KGHDR and SFDVKD. V was pared by 10 bases and J by 4 bases, with 14 bases between. The CDR3 spans 13 residues. The CDR3 is CATRADTPDTQYF. CDR3 DNA: TGTGCCACACGTGCTGACACCCCAGATACGCAGTATTTT.

This clone was recorded once. The chain couples TRBV28 to TRBJ2-1; D may be TRBD2 (6 bases). The V end was cut by 7 bases, the J end by 12 bases, with 22 bases between. Germline CDR1 reads MDHEN; CDR2 reads SYDVKM. The CDR3 spans 14 residues. The CDR3, as DNA: TGTGCCAGCATTCTAGCGCTCGACGGGACGGGGCAGTTCTTC. Translated, it gives CASILALDGTGQFF.

A single count supports this clone. The chain combines TRBV11-3 with TRBJ2-7, with unresolved D. CDR1 is SGHNT, CDR2 YENEEA, per germline. Deletions cut 5 bases from V and 5 bases from J, with 16 bases between. This CDR3 comprises 14 residues. The CDR3 sequence: CASSPRRFPHEQYF. The CDR3, as DNA: TGTGCCAGCAGCCCCCGACGGTTCCCCCACGAGCAGTACTTC.

The rearrangement links TRBV6-2 or TRBV6-3 to TRBJ2-7; D remains ambiguous. Trimming took 2 bases from V and 7 from J, leaving 15 bases between them. The CDR3 is made up of 14 amino acids. Germline V gene sequence: CDR1 MNHEY, CDR2 SVGEGT. The CDR3 spells CASSYRAGSAEQYF. CDR3 nucleotides: TGTGCCAGCAGTTACAGGGCAGGCTCGGCGGAGCAGTACTTC.

In this sample, this clone turned up once. This chain connects TRBV4-2 to TRBJ2-1; D is unclear. The CDR3 is 14 residues long. Per the germline V gene, CDR1 is LGHNA and CDR2 is YNFKEQ. V was clipped by 0 bases and J by 0 bases, with 3 bases between them. DNA for the CDR3: TGTGCCAGCAGCCAAGATAGCTCCTACAATGAGCAGTTCTTC. It is translated as CASSQDSSYNEQFF.

This clone is a singleton in its sample. The chain joins TRBV19 to TRBJ1-2; 9 bases are shared with TRBD1. The CDR3 has 15 amino acids. Germline V gene data show CDR1 as LNHDA and CDR2 as SQIVND (reference sequence). The J segment lost 8 bases and the V segment lost 6 bases, leaving 13 bases of the junction unmatched. CDR3 nucleotides: TGTGCCAGTAGCACCTCTAGACAGGGGGAGAGGGGCTACACCTTC. Translation: CASSTSRQGERGYTF.

The chain carries TRBV28 and TRBJ1-1; no clear D. This CDR3 has 17 amino acids. Looked up from germline, CDR1 is MDHEN and CDR2 is SYDVKM. The V and J ends lost 5 bases and 2 bases respectively, with 21 bases between them. The CDR3 is CASSPIVIPHYNTEAFF. CDR3 nucleotide sequence: TGTGCCAGCAGTCCTATAGTGATACCCCATTATAACACTGAAGCTTTCTTT.

V is TRBV18 and J is TRBJ2-1; D may match TRBD1 or TRBD2 (5 bases each). CDR3 length equals 15 residues. CDR1 KGHSH and CDR2 LQKENI come from the germline V gene. Trimming took 6 bases from V and 13 from J, leaving 25 bases between them. The chain's CDR3 is CASSPGQVINSEQFF. CDR3 sequence (DNA): TGTGCCAGCTCCCCGGGGCAGGTTATCAATTCTGAACAGTTCTTC.

The rearrangement uses TRBV27 and TRBJ2-1, with D possibly being TRBD1 (6 bases). Germline assignment: CDR1 MNHEY and CDR2 SMNVEV (reference sequence). V lost 6 bases to trimming and J lost 3 bases, with 15 bases between them. CDR3 size: 15 residues. DNA for the CDR3: TGTGCCAGCAGCCCCACAGGGTTCAACTACAATGAGCAGTTCTTC. Protein product: CASSPTGFNYNEQFF.

For this clone: This CDR3 is also generated by other DNA sequences in the sample. The CDR3 DNA is TGTGCCAGCAGCAGGGGGGACGGAAACACCATATATTTT. Translating it yields CASSRGDGNTIYF. The genes are TRBV9 and TRBJ1-3; possible D gene TRBD1, 6 bases. Germline V gene sequence: CDR1 SGDLS, CDR2 YYNGEE. Between the trimmed V and J ends, which lost 4 bases and 4 bases, there was a span of 9 bases. The CDR3 runs to 13 residues. The full variable domain, rest sourced from reference TRBV9 and TRBJ1-3, is DSGVTQTPKHLITATGQRVTLRCSPRSGDLSVYWYQQSLDQGLQFLIQYYNGEERAKGNILERFSAQQFPDLHSELNLSSLELGDSALYFCASSRGDGNTIYFGEGSWLTVV.

The chain couples TRBV4-3 to TRBJ2-7; a possible D gene is TRBD1 (5 bases). The CDR3 extends over 15 amino acids. Germline CDR1 reads LGHNA; CDR2 reads YSLEER. V was pared by 1 base and J by 0 bases, with 10 bases between. CDR3 in amino acids: CASSQAGINSYEQYF. The CDR3 DNA sequence: TGCGCCAGCAGCCAAGCAGGGATAAACTCCTACGAGCAGTACTTC.

The chain employs TRBV28 and TRBJ2-1; 11 nucleotides line up with TRBD2. The germline V gene has CDR1 MDHEN and CDR2 SYDVKM. The V and J ends lost 1 base and 6 bases, in that order; junction bases with no gene match: 14. This CDR3 is 19 amino acids long. The CDR3 reads CASSLYLLAGASGRNEQFF. The CDR3 DNA reads TGTGCCAGCAGTTTATACCTACTAGCGGGGGCCTCTGGGCGCAATGAGCAGTTCTTC.

This clone was recorded a few times. The V and J genes are TRBV28 and TRBJ1-2; perhaps TRBD1 as D (6 bases). CDR3 length: 12 amino acids. Per the germline V gene, CDR1 is MDHEN and CDR2 is SYDVKM. V lost 7 bases, J lost 4 bases, and 10 bases lay in between. The CDR3 nucleotides read TGTGCCAGCACGGGACACATCTATGGCTACACCTTC. It codes for CASTGHIYGYTF.

This sequence joins TRBV12-3 or TRBV12-4 and TRBJ1-4; D perhaps matches TRBD1 (5 bases). The V end lost 3 bases, the J end lost 9 bases, and 8 bases lay between the germline ends. The CDR3 covers 12 residues. In DNA form, the CDR3 reads TGTGCCAGCAGTTTTTACAGGCAAAAACTGTTTTTT. It yields the protein CASSFYRQKLFF.

J is TRBJ2-7 and V is TRBV27; 8 positions match TRBD1. Losses at the gene ends were 6 bases for V and 3 bases for J; bases not matched to a gene: 22. Germline V gives CDR1 MNHEY, CDR2 SMNVEV (reference sequence). The CDR3 is made up of 19 amino acids. The CDR3 DNA is TGTGCCAGCAGGCCATCCAATCGGAGGCTCCAGGGGGCGGACTACGAGCAGTACTTC. Its translation is CASRPSNRRLQGADYEQYF.

The rearrangement uses TRBV28 and TRBJ1-5, with D possibly TRBD1 on 5 matching bases. This CDR3 region has 16 residues. The germline CDR1 and CDR2 sequences are MDHEN and SYDVKM. The V end lost 6 bases, the J end lost 5 bases, and 20 bases lay between the germline ends. CDR3 DNA: TGTGCCAGCAGACTGCCTGGGGCATCCCACTATCAGCCCCAGCATTTT. Encoded protein: CASRLPGASHYQPQHF.

The chain uses TRBV12-3 or TRBV12-4 and TRBJ2-2, with D perhaps TRBD2 (6 bases). V shed 1 base and J shed 9 bases, with 9 bases lying between them. The CDR3 is made up of 13 amino acids. The CDR3 sequence is CASSLGGARELFF. DNA of the CDR3: TGTGCCAGCAGTTTAGGCGGGGCGAGGGAGCTGTTTTTT.

The chain carries TRBV7-6 and TRBJ2-1, with TRBD2 matching over 12 bases. The J segment lost 4 bases and the V segment lost 2 bases, leaving 6 bases of the junction unmatched. Per the germline V gene, CDR1 is SGHVS and CDR2 is FNYEAQ. The CDR3 has 17 residues. The CDR3 DNA reads as TGTGCCAGCAGCTTACGCCCCACTAGCGGGGGGTACAATGAGCAGTTCTTC. Translating gives CASSLRPTSGGYNEQFF.

CDR3 in amino acids: CAPRDQPQHF. As DNA, the CDR3 is TGTGCCCCGAGAGATCAGCCCCAGCATTTT. This chain joins TRBV7-3 and TRBJ1-5, with D hard to call. The CDR3 runs to 10 residues. Deletions cut 11 bases from V and 5 bases from J, with 7 bases between. In germline, CDR1 is SGHTA, CDR2 FQGTGA.

The V and J genes are TRBV24-1 and TRBJ1-2; D remains unclear. Trimming removed 2 bases at V and 8 bases at J, with 5 bases between. Per germline, CDR1 KGHDR and CDR2 SFDVKD. The CDR3 runs to 11 residues. CDR3 sequence: CATSDSGGYTF. CDR3 DNA: TGTGCCACCAGTGATTCTGGGGGCTACACCTTC.

The J gene is TRBJ2-3, the V gene TRBV3-1 (or the pseudogene TRBV3-2), with D perhaps matching TRBD2 (6 bases). This CDR3 is built from 13 residues. Trimming took off 1 base at V and 4 bases at J, with 6 bases between the two ends. Germline assignment: CDR1 LGHDT and CDR2 YNNKEL (reference sequence). The CDR3 region is CASSQGEADTQYF. As DNA, the CDR3 is TGTGCCAGCAGCCAAGGGGAGGCAGATACGCAGTATTTT.